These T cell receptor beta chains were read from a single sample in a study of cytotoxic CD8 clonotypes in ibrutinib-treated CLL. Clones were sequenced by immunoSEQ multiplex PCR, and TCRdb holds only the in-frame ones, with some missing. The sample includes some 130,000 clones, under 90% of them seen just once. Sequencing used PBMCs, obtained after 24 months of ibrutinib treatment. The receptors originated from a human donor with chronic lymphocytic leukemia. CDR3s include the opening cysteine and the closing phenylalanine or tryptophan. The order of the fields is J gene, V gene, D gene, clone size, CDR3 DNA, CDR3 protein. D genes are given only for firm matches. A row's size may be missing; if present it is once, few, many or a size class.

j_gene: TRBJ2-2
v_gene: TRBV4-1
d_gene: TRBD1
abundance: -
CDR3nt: TGCGCCAGCAGCCAAGTTCCAGGGGGCGTGGGCACCGGGGAGCTGTTTTTT
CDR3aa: CASSQVPGGVGTGELFF

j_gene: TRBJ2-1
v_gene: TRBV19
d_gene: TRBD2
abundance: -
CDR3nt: TGTGCCAGTAGCCCCCGGGGGCGGGGGGGCCGGGAGAATGAGCAGTTCTTC
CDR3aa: CASSPRGRGGRENEQFF

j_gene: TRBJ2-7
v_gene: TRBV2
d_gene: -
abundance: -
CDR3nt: TGTGCCAGCAGTGAAGAGTGGGGGTCCGAGCAGTACTTC
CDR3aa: CASSEEWGSEQYF

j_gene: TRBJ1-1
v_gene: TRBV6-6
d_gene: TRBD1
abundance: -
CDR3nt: TGTGCCAGCAGTCCTAACAGGGGGCTGAACACTGAAGCTTTCTTT
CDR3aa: CASSPNRGLNTEAFF

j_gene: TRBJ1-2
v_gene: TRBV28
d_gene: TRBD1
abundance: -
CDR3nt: TGTGCCAGCAGTTTCAGTTTGGGGACAGGGGACTATGGCTACACCTTC
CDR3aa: CASSFSLGTGDYGYTF

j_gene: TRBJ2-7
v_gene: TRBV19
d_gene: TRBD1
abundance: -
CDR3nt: TGTGCCAGTAGGCAGGGGGCAAGCTCCTACGAGCAGTACTTC
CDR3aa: CASRQGASSYEQYF

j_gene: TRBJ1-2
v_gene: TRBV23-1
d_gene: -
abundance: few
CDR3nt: TGCGCCAGCAGTCAGGCCACATCGGGACGACAAGTCGAGGGCTACACCTTC
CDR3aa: CASSQATSGRQVEGYTF

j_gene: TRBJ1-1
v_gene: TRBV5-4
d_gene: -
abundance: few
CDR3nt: TGTGCCAGCAGCTTACTTGGGGGGAGAACTGAAGCTTTCTTT
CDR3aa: CASSLLGGRTEAFF

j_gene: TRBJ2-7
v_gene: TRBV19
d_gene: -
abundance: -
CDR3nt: TGTGCCAGTAGTATGGGGGCTAGCGCGAGGGTATACGAGCAGTACTTC
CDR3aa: CASSMGASARVYEQYF

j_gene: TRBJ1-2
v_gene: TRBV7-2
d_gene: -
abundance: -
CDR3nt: TGTGCCAGCAGCGTCCGGGACGGAAGTTGGTATGGCTACACCTTC
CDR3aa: CASSVRDGSWYGYTF

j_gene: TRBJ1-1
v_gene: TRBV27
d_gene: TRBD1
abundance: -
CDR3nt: TGTGCCAGCAGTTCGTGGACAGGGGCTAACACTGAAGCTTTCTTT
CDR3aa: CASSSWTGANTEAFF

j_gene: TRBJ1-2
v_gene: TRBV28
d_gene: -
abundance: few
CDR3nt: TGTGCCAGCAGTTTATCTGATGGCTACACCTTC
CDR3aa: CASSLSDGYTF

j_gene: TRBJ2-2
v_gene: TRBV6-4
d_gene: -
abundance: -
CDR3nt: TGTGCCAGCAGTGACTCCGCCGGGGAGCTGTTTTTT
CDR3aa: CASSDSAGELFF

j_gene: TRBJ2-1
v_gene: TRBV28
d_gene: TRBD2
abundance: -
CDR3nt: TGTGCCAGCAGTGCCCCCCTAGCGGTCTACAATGAGCAGTTCTTC
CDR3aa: CASSAPLAVYNEQFF

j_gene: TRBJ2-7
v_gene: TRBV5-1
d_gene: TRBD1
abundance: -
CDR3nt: TGCGCCAGCAGCTTGGGGGGACAGGGGACCTACGAGCAGTACTTC
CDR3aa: CASSLGGQGTYEQYF

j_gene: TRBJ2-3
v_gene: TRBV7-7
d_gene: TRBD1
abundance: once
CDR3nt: TGTGCCAGCAGCCCCGGGACAGGGTATCGCACAGATACGCAGTATTTT
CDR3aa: CASSPGTGYRTDTQYF

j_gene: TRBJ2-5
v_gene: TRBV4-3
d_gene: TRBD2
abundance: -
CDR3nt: TGCGCCAGCAGCCAACAGCTGGGGGGGGAAGAGACCCAGTACTTC
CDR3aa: CASSQQLGGEETQYF

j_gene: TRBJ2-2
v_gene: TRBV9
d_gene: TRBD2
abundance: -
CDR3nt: TGTGCCAGCAGCGTCTCGGGGGGGCATCCCGGGGAGCTGTTTTTT
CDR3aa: CASSVSGGHPGELFF

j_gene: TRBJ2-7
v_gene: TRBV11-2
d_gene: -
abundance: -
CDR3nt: TGTGCCAGCAGCTTGGAGGGATCGGGGGCCTACGAGCAGTACTTC
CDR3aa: CASSLEGSGAYEQYF

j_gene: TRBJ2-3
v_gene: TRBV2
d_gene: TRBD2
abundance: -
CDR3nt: TGTGCCAGCAGTGCGGGGGGGGGCACAGATACGCAGTATTTT
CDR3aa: CASSAGGGTDTQYF

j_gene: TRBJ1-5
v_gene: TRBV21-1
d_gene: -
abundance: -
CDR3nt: TGTGCCAGCAACGAAGGTCGGACAGGGCCTAGCAATCAGCCCCAGCATTTT
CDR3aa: CASNEGRTGPSNQPQHF

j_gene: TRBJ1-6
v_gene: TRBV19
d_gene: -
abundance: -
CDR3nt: TGTGCCAGTAGACCCCCCGACAGCTTTAATTCACCCCTCCACTTT
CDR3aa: CASRPPDSFNSPLHF

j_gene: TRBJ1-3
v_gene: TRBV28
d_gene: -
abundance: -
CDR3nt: TGTGCCAGCAGTTTATTCGGACCGAGGGAGGGAAACACCATATATTTT
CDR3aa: CASSLFGPREGNTIYF

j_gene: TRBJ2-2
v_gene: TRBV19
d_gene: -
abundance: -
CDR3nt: TGTGCCAGTAGTCCAGCGGAGGCGGGTGGTACCGGGGAGCTGTTTTTT
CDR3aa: CASSPAEAGGTGELFF

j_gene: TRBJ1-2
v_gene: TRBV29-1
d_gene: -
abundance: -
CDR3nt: TGCAGCGTTGCGGAGGGGGTTGGCTATGGCTACACCTTC
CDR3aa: CSVAEGVGYGYTF

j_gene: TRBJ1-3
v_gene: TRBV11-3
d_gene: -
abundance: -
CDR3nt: TGTGCCAGCAGTCCCCAATCTGGAAACACCATATATTTT
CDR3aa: CASSPQSGNTIYF

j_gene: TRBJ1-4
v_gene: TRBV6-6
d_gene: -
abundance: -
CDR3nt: TGTGCCGCCAAAGGGGAGGGGTATAATGAAAAACTGTTTTTT
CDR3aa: CAAKGEGYNEKLFF

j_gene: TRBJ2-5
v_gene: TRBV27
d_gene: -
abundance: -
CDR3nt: TGTGCCAGCAGTTCCACCAACCAAGAGACCCAGTACTTC
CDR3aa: CASSSTNQETQYF

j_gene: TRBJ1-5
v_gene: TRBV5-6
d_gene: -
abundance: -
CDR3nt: TGTGCCAGCAGCTTGGGACAGTACAATCAGCCCCAGCATTTT
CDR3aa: CASSLGQYNQPQHF

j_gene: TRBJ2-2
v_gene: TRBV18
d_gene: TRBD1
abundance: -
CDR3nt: TGTGCCAGCTCAGAGACAGGGGCGATAATTTCTTCGAACACCGGGGAGCTGTTTTTT
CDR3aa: CASSETGAIISSNTGELFF

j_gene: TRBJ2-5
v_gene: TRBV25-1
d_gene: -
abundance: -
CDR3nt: TGTGCCTCCGGCCCGGGGGAGACCCAGTACTTC
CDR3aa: CASGPGETQYF

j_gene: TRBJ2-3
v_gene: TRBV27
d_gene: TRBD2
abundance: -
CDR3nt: TGTGCCAGCAGTTTTCGGGCTAGCGGGGTATCGGATACGCAGTATTTT
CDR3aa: CASSFRASGVSDTQYF

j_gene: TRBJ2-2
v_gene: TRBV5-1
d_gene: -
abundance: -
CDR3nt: TGCGCCAGCAGCGTTGCATTACAGGGCGCCGGGGAGCTGTTTTTT
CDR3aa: CASSVALQGAGELFF

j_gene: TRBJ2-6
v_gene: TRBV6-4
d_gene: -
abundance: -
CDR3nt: TGTGCCAGCAGGGCCGGGGCCAACGTCCTGACTTTC
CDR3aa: CASRAGANVLTF

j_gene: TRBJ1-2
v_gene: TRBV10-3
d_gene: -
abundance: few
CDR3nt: TGTGCCACCAGAGGATCCCAGGGCGGCTACACCTTC
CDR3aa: CATRGSQGGYTF

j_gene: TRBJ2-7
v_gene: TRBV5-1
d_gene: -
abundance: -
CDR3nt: TGCGCCAGCAGCTTGGACAGCATTTACGAGCAGTACTTC
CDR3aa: CASSLDSIYEQYF

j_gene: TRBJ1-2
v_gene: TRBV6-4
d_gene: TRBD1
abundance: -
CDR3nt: TGTGCCAGCAGTGACTCGACAGGGGGTAGCTATGGCTACACCTTC
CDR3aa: CASSDSTGGSYGYTF